The 10 T cell receptor beta chains given below trace back to one sample, sequenced in a study of blood T cell repertoires in COVID-19. TCRdb's copy holds only in-frame clones and misses some; the assay was immunoSEQ multiplex PCR. This table has hundreds of thousands of clones, around 89% appearing once. Sequencing used PBMCs or T cells enriched from blood (not recorded which). These receptors were taken from a woman aged 55-69 years in a cohort exposed to, infected with or recovered from COVID-19 (not recorded which).

The rearrangement uses TRBV7-2 and TRBJ1-5; 7 positions agree with TRBD1. The CDR3 length is 16 residues. Losses at the gene ends were 3 bases for V and 6 bases for J; bases not matched to a gene: 11. The germline V gene encodes CDR1 SGHTA and CDR2 FQGNSA. The CDR3 DNA follows: TGTGCCAGCAGCTTGACAGGGACATCGGTAATTCAGCCCCAGCATTTT. Its protein is CASSLTGTSVIQPQHF.

The rearrangement joins TRBV24-1 to TRBJ2-1, with TRBD2 identical over 11 bases. The CDR3 length is 15 residues. From germline, CDR1 is KGHDR and CDR2 SFDVKD. V was pared by 3 bases and J by 7 bases, with 4 bases of the junction left unmatched. CDR3 sequence (DNA): TGTGCCACCAGTGATGGGTCTAGCGGGAGGAATGAGCAGTTCTTC. Its translation: CATSDGSSGRNEQFF.

V is TRBV11-2 and J is TRBJ1-3; TRBD1 might be the D (5 bases). Germline loops: CDR1 SGHAT, CDR2 FQNNGV. Between the trimmed V and J ends, which lost 7 bases and 0 bases, there was a span of 13 bases. CDR3 length equals 15 residues. Here the CDR3 DNA reads TGTGCCAGCACAAACCTTGACAGCTCTGGAAACACCATATATTTT. It specifies CASTNLDSSGNTIYF.

The V gene is TRBV19, the J gene TRBJ1-5, with TRBD1 matching over 9 bases. The ends lost 5 bases at V and 3 bases at J; junction bases unmatched: 2. The CDR3 consists of 14 residues. Germline CDR1 reads LNHDA; CDR2 reads SQIVND (reference sequence). DNA for the CDR3: TGTGCCAGTAGTTGGACAGGGGACAATCAGCCCCAGCATTTT. This encodes CASSWTGDNQPQHF. The full variable domain, with the rest looked up from reference TRBV19 and TRBJ1-5, is DGGITQSPKYLFRKEGQNVTLSCEQNLNHDAMYWYRQDPGQGLRLIYYSQIVNDFQKGDIAEGYSVSREKKESFPLTVTSAQKNPTAFYLCASSWTGDNQPQHFGDGTRLSIL.

Written as DNA, the CDR3 is TGCGCCAGCGCTTCAGGGGACACCGCTTACTATGGCTACACCTTC. Encoded protein: CASASGDTAYYGYTF. This chain uses TRBV5-1 with TRBJ1-2; D is possibly TRBD1 (6 bases). The CDR3 contains 15 residues. The ends were cut back, 7 bases at V and 3 bases at J, with 19 bases in the middle. In germline, CDR1 is SGHRS, CDR2 YFSETQ.

The J gene is TRBJ2-1, the V gene TRBV7-2; 11 nucleotides line up with TRBD2. Looked up from germline, CDR1 is SGHTA and CDR2 is FQGNSA. CDR3 length: 17 amino acids. J was trimmed by 6 bases and V by 6 bases; bases with no gene match: 13. The CDR3 protein is CASRLTGLAEGLNEQFF. CDR3 coding DNA: TGTGCCAGCAGATTGACGGGACTAGCGGAGGGCCTCAATGAGCAGTTCTTC.

The chain joins TRBV4-3 to TRBJ2-1, with D unclear. The CDR3 consists of 15 residues. CDR1 and CDR2 from the germline V gene are LGHNA and YSLEER. The germline V and J ends were trimmed by 4 bases and 0 bases, with 10 bases remaining between them. Here the CDR3 reads CASSPSSSSYNEQFF. As DNA, the CDR3 is TGCGCCAGCAGCCCAAGTTCGAGCTCCTACAATGAGCAGTTCTTC.

V is TRBV7-9 and J is TRBJ1-5; 8 nucleotides match TRBD1. This CDR3 spans 16 amino acids. In germline, CDR1 is SEHNR, CDR2 FQNEAQ (reference sequence). V trimming: 2 bases; J trimming: 2 bases; junction bases outside the gene matches: 5. CDR3 nucleotides: TGTGCCAGCAGCTTACAGTCAGGGGGCGGCAATCAGCCCCAGCATTTT. Translated: CASSLQSGGGNQPQHF.

The chain has TRBV28 and TRBJ2-7; 11 bases line up with TRBD1. V lost 7 bases to trimming and J lost 3 bases; unmatched junction nucleotides: 2. From germline, CDR1 is MDHEN and CDR2 SYDVKM. The CDR3 contains 13 residues. CDR3 loop: CASTDRGRYEQYF. CDR3 nucleotide sequence: TGTGCCAGCACGGACAGGGGGCGCTACGAGCAGTACTTC.

The chain recombines TRBV19 with TRBJ1-5, with D possibly matching TRBD1 (5 bases). The CDR3 totals 14 residues. Germline V gene lookup returns CDR1 LNHDA and CDR2 SQIVND (reference sequence). V was pared by 5 bases and J by 6 bases, with 14 bases between. The CDR3 reads CASSGGSRLQPQHF. In DNA form, the CDR3 reads TGTGCCAGTAGTGGGGGGAGTAGGCTTCAGCCCCAGCATTTT.